This note documents a single T cell receptor beta chain sequence. The antigen remains unidentified. Sample-barcoded 5' priming and a J-beta primer mix drove a second PCR of about 6 to 12 cycles. A template-switch adaptor that had 12 random nucleotides put a tag on each cDNA molecule. One entry per CDR3 protein results from TCRdb running MiXCR on the 5' RACE reads. In the table there are 1.8 million or so distinct CDR3 sequences, roughly two fifths of which are singletons. Peripheral blood from each donor was collected in a volume of roughly 9.8 milliliters. This specimen belongs to a study of blood T cells in healthy people across ages. Regarding the study as a whole: Measured against age, TCR beta diversity per million T cells decreased in a roughly linear manner. Considered underestimates were the diversity estimates obtained from one million T cells.

Looked up from germline, CDR1 is SGHRS and CDR2 is YFSETQ. Trimming took 0 bases from V and 0 from J; bases not matched to a gene: 6. The CDR3 runs to 16 residues. Sequenced input: blood. The V gene is TRBV5-1, the J gene TRBJ2-7, with 7 bases fitting TRBD1. The source of this sequence is a human donor in good health. The CDR3 reads CASSLAGQGVSYEQYF. The CDR3 DNA reads TGCGCCAGCAGCTTGGCTGGTCAGGGGGTCTCCTACGAGCAGTACTTC.